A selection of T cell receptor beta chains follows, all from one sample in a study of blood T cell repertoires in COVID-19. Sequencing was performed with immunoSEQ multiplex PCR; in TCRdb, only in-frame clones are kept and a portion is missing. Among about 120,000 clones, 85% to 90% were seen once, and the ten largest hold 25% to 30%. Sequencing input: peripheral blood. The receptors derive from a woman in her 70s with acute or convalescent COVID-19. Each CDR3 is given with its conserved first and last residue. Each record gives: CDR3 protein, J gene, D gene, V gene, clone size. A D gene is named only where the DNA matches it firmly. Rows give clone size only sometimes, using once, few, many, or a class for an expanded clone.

cdr3_aa: CASSQTSGVTDTQYF
j_call: TRBJ2-3
d_call: TRBD2
v_call: TRBV4-2
clone_size: -

cdr3_aa: CASSQPGTLVGYTF
j_call: TRBJ1-2
d_call: -
v_call: TRBV14
clone_size: -

cdr3_aa: CASSHGTGFYEQYF
j_call: TRBJ2-7
d_call: TRBD1
v_call: TRBV14
clone_size: -

cdr3_aa: CASTIQGKPEAFF
j_call: TRBJ1-1
d_call: TRBD1
v_call: TRBV12-3/TRBV12-4
clone_size: -

cdr3_aa: CASNPTGPYNEQFF
j_call: TRBJ2-1
d_call: TRBD1
v_call: TRBV19
clone_size: -

cdr3_aa: CASRTGTDNSPLHF
j_call: TRBJ1-6
d_call: TRBD1
v_call: TRBV19
clone_size: -

cdr3_aa: CASSPTGYYGYTF
j_call: TRBJ1-2
d_call: -
v_call: TRBV27
clone_size: -

cdr3_aa: CASRAGTGAGNTIYF
j_call: TRBJ1-3
d_call: TRBD1
v_call: TRBV5-1
clone_size: -

cdr3_aa: CASSKGLPPDSPLHF
j_call: TRBJ1-6
d_call: -
v_call: TRBV28
clone_size: -

cdr3_aa: CASSLSGILADTQYF
j_call: TRBJ2-3
d_call: -
v_call: TRBV7-9
clone_size: -

cdr3_aa: CASSLVSGQTEAFF
j_call: TRBJ1-1
d_call: -
v_call: TRBV5-1
clone_size: -

cdr3_aa: CASSFRSNEKLFF
j_call: TRBJ1-4
d_call: -
v_call: TRBV28
clone_size: -

cdr3_aa: CASSLVWLDDNEQFF
j_call: TRBJ2-1
d_call: -
v_call: TRBV7-2
clone_size: -

cdr3_aa: CASSTGESGNTIYF
j_call: TRBJ1-3
d_call: TRBD1
v_call: TRBV7-9
clone_size: once

cdr3_aa: CASSVEGQGYTEQFF
j_call: TRBJ2-1
d_call: TRBD1
v_call: TRBV9
clone_size: -

cdr3_aa: CASSPMGQGHEAFF
j_call: TRBJ1-1
d_call: TRBD1
v_call: TRBV7-9
clone_size: -

cdr3_aa: CASSGQGATNEKLFF
j_call: TRBJ1-4
d_call: -
v_call: TRBV11-2
clone_size: few

cdr3_aa: CASSEEGEYEQYF
j_call: TRBJ2-7
d_call: -
v_call: TRBV6-1
clone_size: -

cdr3_aa: CASSEGLTTNEKLFF
j_call: TRBJ1-4
d_call: -
v_call: TRBV6-1
clone_size: -

cdr3_aa: CASSRADRGGGYTF
j_call: TRBJ1-2
d_call: TRBD1
v_call: TRBV5-6
clone_size: -

cdr3_aa: CATSDFESNYGYTF
j_call: TRBJ1-2
d_call: -
v_call: TRBV24-1
clone_size: -

cdr3_aa: CASSWTGYNEQYF
j_call: TRBJ2-7
d_call: TRBD1
v_call: TRBV5-4
clone_size: -

cdr3_aa: CASSALRQALRAFF
j_call: TRBJ1-1
d_call: -
v_call: TRBV4-1
clone_size: -

cdr3_aa: CATSGWATEAFF
j_call: TRBJ1-1
d_call: -
v_call: TRBV10-2
clone_size: -